Sequencing of this T cell receptor beta chain was carried out in a study of T cell repertoires in cytomegalovirus infection. A word on this clonotype: Its antigen is as yet unknown.

From the reads, TCRdb called clonotypes with MiXCR, one entry per CDR3 protein. The data contain about 270,000 distinct CDR3 sequences, roughly 21% of them singletons. With 1 base clipped from V and 1 base from J, the junction kept 11 bases outside the gene matches. This CDR3 comprises 18 residues. Germline V gene data show CDR1 as SGHNT and CDR2 as YENEEA. The rearrangement links TRBV11-3 to TRBJ1-1; 8 bases map to TRBD1. The material was cultured PBMCs, obtained from culture after CMV antigen stimulation. The TCR originated in a human donor in good health (CMV status not recorded). Some clones in this sample may be carry-over from other donors' samples. The CDR3 DNA follows: TGTGCCAGCAGCTTAGGTTCGGCAGCAGGGGGCGCGAACACTGAAGCTTTCTTT. It translates to CASSLGSAAGGANTEAFF.